A single sample gave rise to the 11 T cell receptor beta chains below, sequenced in a study of blood T cell repertoires in COVID-19. Assay used: immunoSEQ multiplex PCR; TCRdb lists only in-frame clones, some missing. The repertoire holds around 230,000 clones, with around 87% as singletons. Sequencing was performed on peripheral blood. These receptors came from a man between 60 and 75 years old who had recovered from COVID-19.

This sequence joins TRBV2 and TRBJ1-5, with 7 bases identical to TRBD1. The V gene's germline CDR1 is SNHLY and CDR2 FYNNEI. V was clipped by 5 bases and J by 3 bases; unmatched bases: 13. This CDR3 has 17 residues. The DNA for the CDR3 is TGTGCCAGCAGTCCCCGACTCCGGGACAGCCACAATCAGCCCCAGCATTTT. This translates into CASSPRLRDSHNQPQHF.

The chain carries TRBV24-1 and TRBJ2-3; 9 bases are shared with TRBD1. The germline gives CDR1 KGHDR, CDR2 SFDVKD. The CDR3 extends over 15 amino acids. V lost 3 bases to trimming and J lost 3 bases; unmatched junction nucleotides: 3. As DNA, the CDR3 is TGTGCCACCAGTGATCGGACAGGGGCGACAGATACGCAGTATTTT. Protein product: CATSDRTGATDTQYF.

The gene calls are TRBV5-1 and TRBJ2-1, with D possibly being TRBD1 (6 bases). There are 15 residues in the CDR3. CDR1 is SGHRS, CDR2 YFSETQ, per germline. Trimming left V 3 bases short and J 6 bases short, with 16 bases between. CDR3 sequence reads: CASSSQGALFNEQFF. CDR3 nucleotide sequence: TGCGCCAGCAGCTCACAGGGAGCGCTATTCAATGAGCAGTTCTTC.

This rearrangement joins TRBV6-6 to TRBJ1-5; D is possibly TRBD1 (5 bases). From germline, CDR1 is MNHNY and CDR2 SVGAGI (reference sequence). This CDR3 contains 15 residues. The V end was cut by 6 bases, the J end by 1 base, with 13 bases between. As DNA, the CDR3 is TGTGCCAGCAGCCCCCAGGGTAGGAGCAATCAGCCCCAGCATTTT. This gives the protein CASSPQGRSNQPQHF.

The V call is TRBV6-5, the J call TRBJ1-1; 7 bases are shared with TRBD1. Trimming at V came to 6 bases and at J to 2 bases, leaving 9 bases not matched to a gene. The CDR3 contains 15 residues. The germline CDR1 and CDR2 sequences are MNHEY and SVGAGI. The CDR3 spells CASSFPTGINTEAFF. In nucleotides, the CDR3 is TGTGCCAGCAGCTTCCCGACAGGGATTAACACTGAAGCTTTCTTT.

In DNA, the CDR3 is TGTGCCAGCAGTTCAACAGGGGGCGCCCATGGCTACACCTTC. Translated, it gives CASSSTGGAHGYTF. The chain employs TRBV7-2 and TRBJ1-2, with 9 bases identical to TRBD1. V lost 6 bases, J lost 6 bases, and 8 bases stayed unmatched. The CDR3 extends over 14 amino acids. Germline CDR1 is SGHTA and CDR2 is FQGNSA.

This chain connects TRBV19 to TRBJ1-2, with 11 bases identical to TRBD1. Germline V lookup: CDR1 LNHDA, CDR2 SQIVND (reference sequence). CDR3 length equals 13 residues. V trimming: 3 bases; J trimming: 7 bases; junction bases outside the gene matches: 1. For the CDR3, the DNA is TGTGCCAGTAGTATGGGACAGGGGGTTGGCTACACCTTC. This encodes CASSMGQGVGYTF.

V usage is TRBV30 and J usage is TRBJ2-2; D is possibly TRBD1 (6 bases). The germline CDR1 and CDR2 sequences are GTSNPN and SVGIG (reference sequence). With 4 bases removed from V and 5 bases from J, the gap between germline ends came to 11 bases. The CDR3 is made up of 13 amino acids. The CDR3 DNA reads TGTGCCTGGAATTTGGGGGCGACCGGGGAGCTGTTTTTT. It yields the protein CAWNLGATGELFF.

The J gene is TRBJ2-2, the V gene TRBV24-1, with D possibly TRBD1 on 5 matching bases. The CDR3 spans 15 residues. The V gene lost 7 bases and the J gene lost 3 bases, with 14 bases spanning the gap. Per germline, CDR1 KGHDR and CDR2 SFDVKD. CDR3 sequence reads: CATSAQGFHTGELFF. The CDR3 DNA sequence: TGTGCCACCAGCGCCCAGGGATTCCACACCGGGGAGCTGTTTTTT.

This clone has just a few counts. The chain couples TRBV6-5 to TRBJ1-2; 8 nucleotides align to TRBD1. The CDR3 covers 12 residues. CDR1 is MNHEY and CDR2 is SVGAGI in the germline V gene. V was pared by 6 bases and J by 5 bases, with 2 bases of the junction left unmatched. The CDR3 is CASRGTGYGYTF. The CDR3, as DNA: TGTGCCAGCAGAGGGACAGGTTATGGCTACACCTTC.

V gene TRBV6-6 combines with J gene TRBJ1-5; 10 bases fit TRBD1. Germline values: CDR1 MNHNY, CDR2 SVGAGI (reference sequence). This CDR3 is 15 amino acids long. V lost 2 bases and J lost 5; bases outside the gene matches: 3. The CDR3 sequence is CASSYGQGGYQPQHF. DNA for the CDR3: TGTGCCAGCAGTTACGGACAGGGGGGTTATCAGCCCCAGCATTTT.